The rows below give T cell receptor beta chains drawn from one sample of a study of T cells after yellow fever vaccination. MiXCR, run by TCRdb on the 5' RACE reads, gives a single entry per CDR3 protein. Among approximately 170,000 distinct CDR3 sequences listed, approximately 10% were seen once. Sample: CD8+ T cells sorted from PBMCs, taken 15 days after the yellow fever booster vaccination. The receptors were gathered from a man between 18 and 35 years old who received the YFV17D yellow fever vaccine. CDR3s include the opening cysteine and the closing phenylalanine or tryptophan. Fields, in order: V gene, CDR3 protein.

v_gene: TRBV15; CDR3aa: CATRQLGEQFF
v_gene: TRBV12-3/TRBV12-4; CDR3aa: CASSFIPLEQFF
v_gene: TRBV4-3; CDR3aa: CASSQDRDRNQPQHF
v_gene: TRBV7-2; CDR3aa: CASSTYSYANTGELFF
v_gene: TRBV4-3; CDR3aa: CASSQEGGAAAYEQYF
v_gene: TRBV12-3/TRBV12-4; CDR3aa: CASSPDLGTGELFF
v_gene: TRBV19; CDR3aa: CASTPGQALNTEAFF
v_gene: TRBV6-2/TRBV6-3; CDR3aa: CASHEGENQPQHF
v_gene: TRBV7-6; CDR3aa: CASSFIERLTGRLDTQYF
v_gene: TRBV6-6; CDR3aa: CASPGGDTIYF
v_gene: TRBV4-1; CDR3aa: CASSQEWDRGNQPQHF
v_gene: TRBV5-4; CDR3aa: CASSLGIGDYEQFF
v_gene: TRBV6-2/TRBV6-3; CDR3aa: CASSYLANQETQYF
v_gene: TRBV2; CDR3aa: CASGSHEQYF
v_gene: TRBV27; CDR3aa: CASSDRGAEAFF
v_gene: TRBV7-9; CDR3aa: CASSEPGPHNEQFF
v_gene: TRBV14; CDR3aa: CASSQILAGGEEQFF
v_gene: TRBV13; CDR3aa: CASSLGLGVGYGYTF
v_gene: TRBV10-1; CDR3aa: CASSDPNSPLHF
v_gene: TRBV7-9; CDR3aa: CASSPSEGARRDTQYF
v_gene: TRBV24-1; CDR3aa: CATSDRDRENQPQHF
v_gene: TRBV5-4; CDR3aa: CASSLAFSMNTEAFF
v_gene: TRBV6-2/TRBV6-3; CDR3aa: CASSYSSRGGNQPQHF
v_gene: TRBV7-9; CDR3aa: CASTYTGSLPYNEQFF
v_gene: TRBV9; CDR3aa: CASSARGGYTF
v_gene: TRBV7-9; CDR3aa: CASSPPGTVPPYNSPLHF
v_gene: TRBV5-6; CDR3aa: CASSVIEETQYF
v_gene: TRBV12-3/TRBV12-4; CDR3aa: CASSLAGSSGNTPYF
v_gene: TRBV11-2; CDR3aa: CASSPTSRGYQETQYF
v_gene: TRBV12-3/TRBV12-4; CDR3aa: CASSPNPRPTSGGSEQFF
v_gene: TRBV14; CDR3aa: CASSPRKGVSGANVLTF
v_gene: TRBV24-1; CDR3aa: CATSDGTSGRSSYNEQFF
v_gene: TRBV6-5; CDR3aa: CASSWGTSGGTYNEQFF
v_gene: TRBV6-5; CDR3aa: CASSSYKGTQYF
v_gene: TRBV4-1; CDR3aa: CASSQDSYSYEQYF
v_gene: TRBV6-2/TRBV6-3; CDR3aa: CASSYEFAGGPGNEQFF
v_gene: TRBV4-2; CDR3aa: CASSQDARGPNQPQHF
v_gene: TRBV12-3/TRBV12-4; CDR3aa: CASSPAETQYF
v_gene: TRBV12-3/TRBV12-4; CDR3aa: CASSLSQEFQETQYF
v_gene: TRBV6-2/TRBV6-3; CDR3aa: CASSNTGKGTGELFF
v_gene: TRBV7-9; CDR3aa: CASSPEGTGTTGELFF
v_gene: TRBV6-2/TRBV6-3; CDR3aa: CAISLGTSGYNEQFF
v_gene: TRBV12-3/TRBV12-4; CDR3aa: CATATSEQFF
v_gene: TRBV12-3/TRBV12-4; CDR3aa: CASSPLPGALLYGYTF
v_gene: TRBV9; CDR3aa: CTEAPGTILYGYTF
v_gene: TRBV12-3/TRBV12-4; CDR3aa: CASSTARANTGELFF
v_gene: TRBV11-2; CDR3aa: CASSSREGVGGHEQYF
v_gene: TRBV4-1; CDR3aa: CASSQVLQGTTDTQYF
v_gene: TRBV7-9; CDR3aa: CASTNRGLPNYGYTF
v_gene: TRBV7-8; CDR3aa: CASTRDRVIGQPQHF
v_gene: TRBV24-1; CDR3aa: CATSEARLGGQETQYF
v_gene: TRBV3-1; CDR3aa: CASSHFGGGGYDEQFF
v_gene: TRBV9; CDR3aa: CASSVSGANVLTF
v_gene: TRBV6-6; CDR3aa: CASSYSGTGGGSMNTEAFF
v_gene: TRBV5-5; CDR3aa: CASSFAGVGGTDTQYF
v_gene: TRBV6-4; CDR3aa: CASSDSTEGELFF
v_gene: TRBV20-1; CDR3aa: CSATSGGAPTDTQYF
v_gene: TRBV7-9; CDR3aa: CASSLNDYSGNTIYF
v_gene: TRBV11-2; CDR3aa: CASSLGLDTQYF
v_gene: TRBV27; CDR3aa: CASSFWAGSHYEQYF